Following are 12 T cell receptor beta chains from one sample sequenced in a study of blood T cell repertoires in COVID-19. Using immunoSEQ multiplex PCR, the repertoire was profiled, and TCRdb retains in-frame clones only, with some absent. This table has around 100,000 clones, around 81% appearing once. Sequenced sample: peripheral blood. The receptors originated from a man in his fifties or sixties with active or convalescent COVID-19.

The rearrangement joins TRBV9 to TRBJ2-7; tentatively, D is TRBD2 (6 bases). V lost 4 bases, J lost 1 base, and 15 bases lay in between. The germline gives CDR1 SGDLS, CDR2 YYNGEE. The CDR3 has 15 residues. The CDR3 protein is CASSYSGTASYEQYF. In nucleotides, the CDR3 is TGTGCCAGCAGCTATTCCGGGACTGCATCCTACGAGCAGTACTTC.

The chain employs TRBV7-9 and TRBJ2-3, with a tentative D call TRBD2 (5 bases). Trimming removed 1 base at V and 6 bases at J, with 14 bases between. The CDR3 length is 15 residues. The germline gives CDR1 SEHNR, CDR2 FQNEAQ (reference sequence). CDR3 nucleotides: TGTGCCAGCAGCTTAGGTTCGGGGTCATCTGATACGCAGTATTTT. As protein: CASSLGSGSSDTQYF.

This chain links TRBV7-8 with TRBJ2-5; D perhaps matches TRBD2 (5 bases). There are 14 residues in the CDR3. V was pared by 4 bases and J by 0 bases, with 9 bases between. From germline, CDR1 is SGHVS and CDR2 FQNEAQ. The CDR3 spells CASSSEGYQETQYF. In DNA form, the CDR3 reads TGTGCCAGCAGCTCCGAGGGATACCAAGAGACCCAGTACTTC.

This chain uses TRBV30 with TRBJ2-5; D possibly corresponds to TRBD1 (5 bases). The germline CDR1 and CDR2 sequences are GTSNPN and SVGIG (reference sequence). The CDR3 loop spans 13 amino acids. V gave up 0 bases and J gave up 1 base, with 6 bases separating them. The CDR3 DNA sequence: TGTGCCTGGAGTGTACAGGTCCAAGAGACCCAGTACTTC. The encoded protein is CAWSVQVQETQYF.

The chain is built from TRBV6-5 and TRBJ2-7; 7 positions match TRBD1. Germline lookup yields CDR1 MNHEY and CDR2 SVGAGI. The V segment lost 0 bases and the J segment 2 bases; nucleotides outside the gene matches: 1. The CDR3 consists of 14 residues. The CDR3 DNA reads TGTGCCAGCAGTTACTCGGGACAGACCTACGAGCAGTACTTC. Encoded protein: CASSYSGQTYEQYF.

This clone was found once. The chain links TRBV18 to TRBJ2-6, with 10 bases fitting TRBD1. V was clipped by 3 bases and J by 0 bases; unmatched bases: 5. This CDR3 contains 18 residues. Germline assignment: CDR1 KGHSH and CDR2 LQKENI. The CDR3, as DNA: TGTGCCAGCTCACCCAGGGACAGGGGCGTCTCTGGGGCCAACGTCCTGACTTTC. This sequence encodes CASSPRDRGVSGANVLTF.

A few counts support this clone. This chain connects TRBV19 to TRBJ2-2; D might be TRBD1 (6 bases). Deletions cut 5 bases from V and 7 bases from J, with 17 bases between. Germline V lookup: CDR1 LNHDA, CDR2 SQIVND (reference sequence). The CDR3 loop spans 15 amino acids. The CDR3 DNA sequence: TGTGCCAGTAGTTCACACGACAGGATCAGCGGGGAGCTGTTTTTT. Its translation: CASSSHDRISGELFF.

The sample holds a few counts of this clone. The chain couples TRBV6-5 to TRBJ2-2; D not certain. V was clipped by 6 bases and J by 5 bases, with 13 bases between them. The V gene's germline CDR1 is MNHEY and CDR2 SVGAGI. CDR3 length: 14 amino acids. Here the CDR3 DNA reads TGTGCCAGCAGATATTGGTCCGGGACCGGGGAGCTGTTTTTT. Its protein product is CASRYWSGTGELFF.

The chain combines TRBV30 with TRBJ1-1, with D uncertain. From germline, CDR1 is GTSNPN and CDR2 SVGIG (reference sequence). Trimming took 1 base from V and 4 from J, leaving 7 bases between them. The CDR3 runs to 12 residues. The CDR3 DNA sequence: TGTGCCTGGAGTGAGTCAGTCACTGAAGCTTTCTTT. Translation: CAWSESVTEAFF.

The chain is built from TRBV6-5 and TRBJ2-1; TRBD2 is a possible D gene (5 bases). This CDR3 contains 15 residues. V was clipped by 6 bases and J by 0 bases, with 12 bases between them. Germline V CDR1 and CDR2: MNHEY, SVGAGI. CDR3 in DNA: TGTGCCAGCAGCCCGGACTTTAGCTCCTACAATGAGCAGTTCTTC. Translated, it gives CASSPDFSSYNEQFF.

The chain carries TRBV4-1 and TRBJ2-3; 9 bases are a match to TRBD2. Looked up from germline, CDR1 is MGHRA and CDR2 is YSYEKL. Unmatched junction bases numbered 13, after V lost 0 bases and J lost 6 bases. The CDR3 has 18 amino acids. This CDR3 is CASSQDARAGGPRDTQYF. CDR3 nucleotides: TGCGCCAGCAGCCAAGATGCACGAGCGGGAGGCCCGAGGGATACGCAGTATTTT.

This clone was counted once. This chain links TRBV15 with TRBJ1-4; D ambiguous. V lost 0 bases, J lost 3 bases, and 8 bases lay in between. There are 15 residues in the CDR3. Germline-derived CDR1 and CDR2 are LNHNV and YYDKDF (reference sequence). CDR3 nucleotides: TGTGCCACCAGCAGAGATACGGGAGCTAATGAAAAACTGTTTTTT. Translation gives CATSRDTGANEKLFF. Together with reference TRBV15 and TRBJ1-4, the CDR3 gives the full variable domain: DAMVIQNPRYQVTQFGKPVTLSCSQTLNHNVMYWYQQKSSQAPKLLFHYYDKDFNNEADTPDNFQSRRPNTSFCFLDIRSPGLGDTAMYLCATSRDTGANEKLFFGSGTQLSVL.